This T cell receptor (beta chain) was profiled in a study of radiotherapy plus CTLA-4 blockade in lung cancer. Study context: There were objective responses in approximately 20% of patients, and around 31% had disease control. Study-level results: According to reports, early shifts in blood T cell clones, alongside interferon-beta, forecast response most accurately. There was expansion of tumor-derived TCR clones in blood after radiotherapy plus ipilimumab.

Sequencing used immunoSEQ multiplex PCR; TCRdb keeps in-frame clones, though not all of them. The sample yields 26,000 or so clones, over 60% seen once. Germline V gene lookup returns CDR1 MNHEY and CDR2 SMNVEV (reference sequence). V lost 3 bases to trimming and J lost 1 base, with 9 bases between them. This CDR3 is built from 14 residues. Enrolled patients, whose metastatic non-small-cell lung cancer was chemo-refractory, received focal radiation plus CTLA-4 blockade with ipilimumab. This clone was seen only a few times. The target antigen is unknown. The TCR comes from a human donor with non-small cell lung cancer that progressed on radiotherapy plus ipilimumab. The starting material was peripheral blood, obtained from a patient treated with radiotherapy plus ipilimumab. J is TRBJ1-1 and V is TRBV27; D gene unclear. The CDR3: CASSLVPQNTEAFF. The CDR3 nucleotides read TGTGCCAGCAGTTTGGTCCCTCAGAACACTGAAGCTTTCTTT.